The sequence of this TCR beta chain was determined in a study of OX40 agonist ivuxolimab in advanced cancers. With respect to the entire study: Ivuxolimab, which targeted the costimulatory receptor OX40 (CD134), was an agonistic, fully human IgG2 monoclonal antibody. The purpose of peripheral TCRbeta sequencing was to test whether ivuxolimab changed TCR sequence diversity and led to clonal T-cell expansion. Intravenous ivuxolimab was administered to patients every 2 weeks at six dose levels: 0.01, 0.1, 0.3, 1.5, 3 and 10 mg/kg. In the dose-escalation cohort, around four fifths of patients were male, and the mean age was around 60 years with a range of roughly 20 to 80. Patients were allowed to have had prior anti-PD-1, anti-PD-L1 or anti-CTLA-4 therapy, and 40% of the dose-escalation patients had been treated with checkpoint inhibitors. Among the 52 dose-escalation patients, 19 had hepatocellular carcinoma, around 15 melanoma, 9 renal cell carcinoma and 9 head and neck cancer. Partial responses occurred in three dose-escalation patients: two with cutaneous melanoma and one with hepatocellular carcinoma. The paper covers the monotherapy dose-escalation part of the phase I ivuxolimab trial, which included N of about 50 patients.

The CDR3 sequence holds 15 residues, the cysteine and phenylalanine included. Only CDR3 DNA remains: 45 bases, in frame from the first base. Taken from the germline V gene, the CDR1 and CDR2 loops are SGHNT and YENEEA. Compared with germline, V lacks 3 bases and J lacks 9 bases; bases without a gene match: 9. Patients with a history of autoimmune disease or receiving systemic immunosuppression were excluded from the trial. In every dose cohort, peripheral blood was drawn for TCR sequencing at baseline, cycle 4 day 1, and cycle 7 day 1. Samples were obtained from an open-label, multicenter, first-in-human phase I dose-escalation trial of ivuxolimab. Adults with locally advanced or metastatic melanoma, renal cell, hepatocellular, or head and neck squamous cell carcinoma were enrolled in the trial. Before TCR sequencing, CD4+ and CD8+ T cells were separately sorted from peripheral blood. Points on this clone: The antigen it recognizes is unknown. Base qualities are not provided; no much larger clone lies one nucleotide away.

Genomic DNA was isolated from the sorted cells so that the TCRbeta CDR3 region could be sequenced. The immunoSEQ Assay was used for sequencing of TCRbeta CDR3 regions. Entries here come from immuneACCESS through TCRdb and include only in-frame sequences with V and J called. Some clones fail to appear in such tables; in the studies checked, an unresolved V gene covers under half of the shortfall, and the cause of the remainder is unknown. The sample table shows fewer than 70,000 clones, and 70% to 90% are seen once. The ten most abundant clones make up 2.5% to 4% of the sample. The paper as a whole reports these results and caveats: Partial responders in the 0.1-3.0 mg/kg groups had among the lowest normalized peripheral clonal expansion, especially among CD8+ T cells. The antigen specificity of the peripheral T cells that underwent clonal expansion was not determined. Low levels of normalized T-cell clonal expansion were also seen in some patients who did not respond. Clonal expansion of both CD4+ and CD8+ blood T cells was observed from baseline to week 6 at doses 0.1 to 3.0 mg/kg. After ivuxolimab, expanded clones were on average more numerous among CD8+ T cells than among CD4+ T cells.

The chain is encoded by TRBV11-3 joined to TRBJ2-1; 9 bases in between match TRBD2. The sequencing here drew on CD4+ or CD8+ T cells sorted from blood, taken in a trial of the OX40 agonist ivuxolimab. The sequence was collected from an adult with an advanced solid tumor such as melanoma, head and neck, liver or kidney cancer. For the CDR3, the sequence is CASSFGGGGAPEQFF. The nucleotide sequence reads TGTGCCAGCAGCTTCGGTGGCGGGGGGGCCCCTGAGCAGTTCTTC.